Below are 26 T cell receptor beta chains sequenced from a single sample in a study of identical twins (dated by TCRdb to 2016 to 2017). To prepare the library, 5' RACE was applied. TCRdb records Illumina HiSeq 2000 as the sequencer. Starting from the raw public reads, TCRdb applied fastp trimming at Q25, assembled clones with MiXCR and retained in-frame beta chains. CDR3 protein sequences are deduplicated, and each keeps its most common genes and DNA. The table for this sample lists hundreds of thousands of distinct CDR3 sequences; 6.1% of them were counted only once. Jointly, the top ten make up roughly 1.6% of the sample. Material: naive T cells sorted from blood. The sample's cell subset or site label, decoded: cells isolated with a human naive T-cell isolation kit. The receptors were gathered from a man younger than 35 in good health.

This clonotype was seen a few times. The chain has TRBV10-3 and TRBJ2-1; D may match TRBD1 or TRBD2 (7 bases each). Looked up from germline, CDR1 is ENHRY and CDR2 is SYGVKD. This CDR3 has 13 amino acids. The ends were cut back, 7 bases at V and 15 bases at J, with 22 bases in the middle. CDR3 nucleotide sequence: TGTGCCATCACGCTAGCGGAGGGGGCGGCTCCGTTCTTC. Encoded protein: CAITLAEGAAPFF.

The rearrangement uses TRBV9 and TRBJ2-1; 9 bases are shared with TRBD1. The V and J ends lost 3 bases and 8 bases, in that order; junction bases with no gene match: 9. The CDR3 runs 15 residues. Germline V gene sequence: CDR1 SGDLS, CDR2 YYNGEE. This CDR3 is CASSARGQGGYEQFF. CDR3 nucleotides: TGTGCCAGCAGCGCTCGGGGACAGGGAGGATATGAGCAGTTCTTC.

The sample holds a few counts of this clonotype. The chain recombines TRBV6-1 with TRBJ1-5; D is unclear. CDR1 is MNHNS, CDR2 SASEGT, per germline. The V end was cut by 4 bases, the J end by 0 bases, with 13 bases between. This CDR3 is 16 amino acids long. The CDR3 bases are TGTGCCAGCAGTGTAAGTCAGATTTATAGCAATCAGCCCCAGCATTTT. This codes for CASSVSQIYSNQPQHF.

The rearrangement uses TRBV7-3 and TRBJ2-2; no clear D. The CDR3 has 15 residues. V lost 1 base and J lost 2, with 8 bases in between. CDR1 is SGHTA and CDR2 is FQGTGA in the germline V gene. CDR3 amino acids: CASSLMGPNTGELFF. CDR3 sequence (DNA): TGTGCCAGCAGCTTAATGGGTCCAAACACCGGGGAGCTGTTTTTT.

This clonotype was counted at least ten times. V is TRBV20-1 and J is TRBJ2-1, with TRBD1 as a possible D gene (6 bases). Trimming stripped 7 bases from V and 7 bases from J, with 14 bases between. In germline, CDR1 is DFQATT, CDR2 SNEGSKA (reference sequence). The CDR3 totals 12 residues. As DNA, the CDR3 is TGCAGTGGTGAGGGGGAGCGGAATGAGCAGTTCTTC. As protein: CSGEGERNEQFF.

The chain links TRBV6-1 to TRBJ2-5; 10 positions agree with TRBD1. The CDR3 is 15 residues long. CDR1 and CDR2 from the germline V gene are MNHNS and SASEGT. V gave up 6 bases and J gave up 5 bases; unmatched junction bases: 9. CDR3: CASSAGDRGAETQYF. CDR3 nucleotides: TGTGCCAGCAGCGCTGGGGACAGGGGAGCGGAGACCCAGTACTTC.

This clonotype has only a few counts. V and J are TRBV6-5 and TRBJ2-1; 7 bases agree with TRBD1. CDR3 size: 16 residues. Trimming took 8 bases from V and 0 from J; bases not matched to a gene: 10. Germline CDR1 is MNHEY and CDR2 is SVGAGI. CDR3 coding DNA: TGTGCCAGCGTTCCACAGGGGTCCCCCTCCTACAATGAGCAGTTCTTC. It is translated as CASVPQGSPSYNEQFF.

There are a few counts of this clonotype. The chain recombines TRBV14 with TRBJ2-5; D gene uncertain. This CDR3 is 14 amino acids long. Germline lookup yields CDR1 SGHDN and CDR2 FVKESK. V dropped 4 bases and J dropped 5 bases, with 14 bases sitting between them. The CDR3 region has the DNA TGTGCCAGCAGCCCCCGGGCAGTGGGCGAGACCCAGTACTTC. This sequence encodes CASSPRAVGETQYF.

This clonotype was found a few times. The chain uses TRBV12-3 or TRBV12-4 and TRBJ1-2; 7 bases are a match to TRBD1. V trimming: 5 bases; J trimming: 4 bases; junction bases outside the gene matches: 7. This CDR3 has 14 residues. The CDR3 coding sequence is TGTGCCAGCAGTGAACAGGGGATATCCTATGGCTACACCTTC. Amino acid sequence: CASSEQGISYGYTF.

J is TRBJ2-1 and V is TRBV4-2; D not certain. This CDR3 region has 12 residues. Per germline, CDR1 LGHNA and CDR2 YNFKEQ. Trimming cost V 4 bases and J 8 bases, with 9 bases left between them. CDR3: CASSPGADEQFF. CDR3 sequence (DNA): TGTGCCAGCAGCCCGGGCGCGGATGAGCAGTTCTTC.

This clonotype has a count of ten or more. This CDR3 is CASTQRGSSYNEQFF. The CDR3 nucleotides are TGTGCCAGCACCCAAAGAGGCTCTTCCTACAATGAGCAGTTCTTC. This sequence joins TRBV6-1 and TRBJ2-1; D is undetermined. CDR1 is MNHNS and CDR2 is SASEGT in the germline V gene. V lost 7 bases and J 1 base, leaving 14 bases between the germline ends. This CDR3 is 15 amino acids long.

The rearrangement uses TRBV11-3 and TRBJ2-1; D ambiguous. The CDR3 loop spans 14 amino acids. Trimming removed 5 bases at V and 9 bases at J, with 17 bases between. CDR1 is SGHNT and CDR2 is YENEEA in the germline V gene. CDR3 region: CASSKGPPSFEQFF. CDR3 DNA sequence: TGTGCCAGCAGCAAAGGGCCCCCATCGTTTGAGCAGTTCTTC.

This clonotype was recorded a few times. The rearrangement joins TRBV4-2 to TRBJ1-2, with D unclear. The V and J ends lost 0 bases and 0 bases respectively, with 11 bases between them. The CDR3 runs to 16 residues. Per the germline V gene, CDR1 is LGHNA and CDR2 is YNFKEQ. CDR3 in DNA: TGTGCCAGCAGCCAAGAGGCTTCAGGAGCTAACTATGGCTACACCTTC. Amino acid sequence: CASSQEASGANYGYTF.

The chain is built from TRBV27 and TRBJ2-7; the match to TRBD2 covers 12 bases. This CDR3 comprises 17 residues. V was pared by 6 bases and J by 4 bases, with 13 bases of the junction left unmatched. CDR1 is MNHEY and CDR2 is SMNVEV in the germline V gene (reference sequence). The CDR3: CASSPTATSGSPYEQYF. In nucleotides, the CDR3 is TGTGCCAGCAGCCCGACCGCGACTAGCGGGAGTCCTTACGAGCAGTACTTC.

The genes are TRBV5-5 and TRBJ2-3; D unclear. The CDR3 contains 12 residues. Trimming cost V 4 bases and J 7 bases, with 10 bases left between them. Germline CDR1 SGHKS, CDR2 YYEKEE (reference sequence). The CDR3 loop is CASSLRTNTQYF. The CDR3 DNA is TGTGCCAGCAGCCTTCGGACGAATACGCAGTATTTT.

This chain links TRBV30 with TRBJ1-5; 10 nucleotides line up with TRBD1. The CDR3 length is 15 residues. With 5 bases clipped from V and 0 bases from J, the junction kept 4 bases outside the gene matches. Germline lookup yields CDR1 GTSNPN and CDR2 SVGIG (reference sequence). CDR3 protein: CAWAGTGVSNQPQHF. The CDR3 DNA is TGTGCCTGGGCCGGGACAGGGGTTAGCAATCAGCCCCAGCATTTT.

This clonotype was counted between two and nine times. The chain carries TRBV10-2 and TRBJ2-7; D unresolved. This CDR3 contains 13 residues. Germline-derived CDR1 and CDR2 are WSHSY and SAAADI. Trimming removed 2 bases at V and 6 bases at J, with 11 bases between. This chain's CDR3 is CASSEVNLGEQYV. CDR3 nucleotides: TGCGCCAGCAGTGAGGTTAACTTGGGCGAGCAGTACGTC.

V and J are TRBV7-9 and TRBJ1-6; weak D call: TRBD1 (6 bases). Germline V gene data show CDR1 as SEHNR and CDR2 as FQNEAQ (reference sequence). This CDR3 contains 16 residues. Trimming took 6 bases from V and 8 from J, leaving 20 bases between them. CDR3 residues: CASSTFSQGWDSPLHF. Written as DNA, the CDR3 is TGTGCCAGCAGTACTTTTTCACAGGGCTGGGATTCACCCCTCCACTTT. The variable domain in full, with the rest retrieved from reference TRBV7-9 and TRBJ1-6, is DTGVSQNPRHKITKRGQNVTFRCDPISEHNRLYWYRQTLGQGPEFLTYFQNEAQLEKSRLLSDRFSAERPKGSFSTLEIQRTEQGDSAMYLCASSTFSQGWDSPLHFGNGTRLTVT.

The sample holds many counts of this clonotype. The chain is built from TRBV12-3 or TRBV12-4 and TRBJ2-3; TRBD2 aligns across 13 bases. The ends lost 5 bases at V and 7 bases at J; junction bases unmatched: 15. The length of the CDR3 is 18 residues. The CDR3 region is CASSPFTSGRGQGNTQYF. CDR3 sequence (DNA): TGTGCCAGCAGTCCTTTCACTAGCGGGAGGGGTCAGGGAAATACGCAGTATTTT.

This clonotype showed up just a few times. This chain uses TRBV7-8 with TRBJ2-7; D not resolved. Trimming removed 4 bases at V and 5 bases at J, with 9 bases between. The V gene's germline CDR1 is SGHVS and CDR2 FQNEAQ. The CDR3 covers 12 residues. CDR3 in DNA: TGTGCCAGCAGCTCGGCACCCAACGAGCAGTACTTC. Amino acid sequence: CASSSAPNEQYF. Looking up the rest from reference TRBV7-8 and TRBJ2-7 gives the full variable domain: GAGVSQSPRYKVAKRGQDVALRCDPISGHVSLFWYQQALGQGPEFLTYFQNEAQLDKSGLPSDRFFAERPEGSVSTLKIQRTQQEDSAVYLCASSSAPNEQYFGPGTRLTVT.

V is TRBV7-2 and J is TRBJ1-3; tentative D call: TRBD1 (6 bases). CDR3 length: 15 amino acids. Looked up from germline, CDR1 is SGHTA and CDR2 is FQGNSA. V was pared by 4 bases and J by 2 bases, with 12 bases between. Here the CDR3 DNA reads TGTGCCAGCAGCTCCCCACAGGGAGCTGGAAACACCATATATTTT. It codes for CASSSPQGAGNTIYF.

Of note for this clonotype: Relative to the germline gene, one junction end is altered; a read error may explain this. This chain uses TRBV5-1 with TRBJ2-3; 8 bases are a match to TRBD2. The CDR3 runs 17 residues. Looked up from germline, CDR1 is SGHRS and CDR2 is YFSETQ. CDR3 nucleotides: TGCGCCAGCAGCTTGAACCCTAGCGGGTCGAGCACAGGTACGCAGTATTTT. Translating it yields CASSLNPSGSSTGTQYF.

V is TRBV6-1 and J is TRBJ1-6; TRBD1 matches 9 bases. The CDR3 has 16 amino acids. Germline trimming cut 5 bases from V and 8 bases from J; bases unmatched to any gene: 10. Germline lookup yields CDR1 MNHNS and CDR2 SASEGT. This CDR3 is CASSMSRTGVHSPLHF. The CDR3 nucleotides are TGTGCCAGCAGTATGAGCCGGACAGGGGTTCATTCACCCCTCCACTTT.

This clonotype came up many times. V usage is TRBV5-1 and J usage is TRBJ1-1; TRBD1 aligns across 9 bases. V was pared by 9 bases and J by 3 bases, with 15 bases of the junction left unmatched. The CDR3 consists of 16 residues. Germline lookup yields CDR1 SGHRS and CDR2 YFSETQ. CDR3 amino acids: CATSGGTGILDTEAFF. CDR3 nucleotide sequence: TGCGCCACGAGCGGAGGGACAGGGATATTGGACACTGAAGCTTTCTTT.

This clonotype was recorded once. The chain carries TRBV7-2 and TRBJ2-1, with 8 bases lining up with TRBD2. The CDR3 runs to 16 residues. The trim removed 3 bases at V and 8 bases at J, leaving 12 bases unmatched. Per germline, CDR1 SGHTA and CDR2 FQGNSA. CDR3 amino acids: CASSLTGTSSVDEQFF. Here the CDR3 DNA reads TGTGCCAGCAGCTTGACCGGGACTAGTTCGGTAGATGAGCAGTTCTTC.

This clonotype occurred a few times. The chain links TRBV4-3 to TRBJ1-3; D perhaps matches TRBD1 (6 bases). The CDR3 is made up of 17 amino acids. Germline CDR1 LGHNA, CDR2 YSLEER. Trimming shortened V by 1 base and J by 8 bases, and 21 bases separated the two germline ends. CDR3 nucleotides: TGCGCCAGCAGCCAAGGTGGGCGAGGAGGGGGAAGAGACACCATATATTTT. Protein: CASSQGGRGGGRDTIYF.